This TCR beta chain was sequenced for a study of CD8 T cells in Susac syndrome. Trimming cost V 0 bases and J 2 bases, with 10 bases left between them. The CDR3 length is 15 residues. CDR1 is SGDLS and CDR2 is YYNGEE in the germline V gene. Roughly 0.5 to 1 ug RNA was reverse transcribed with random hexamers. Each CDR3 protein gets one entry after TCRdb re-called the immunoSEQ multiplex PCR reads with MiXCR. The repertoire holds a few hundred thousand distinct CDR3 sequences, with 95% as singletons. The sample was CD4+ T cells from PBMCs. The chain employs TRBV9 and TRBJ2-3; possibly TRBD2 for D (5 bases). The receptor was isolated from a human donor with multiple sclerosis. This chain's CDR3 is CASSVGQRHTDTQYF. The DNA for the CDR3 is TGTGCCAGCAGCGTAGGTCAGCGGCACACAGATACGCAGTATTTT.